These 30 T cell receptor beta chains share one sample of origin, sequenced in a study of cytomegalovirus exposure and HLA in healthy donors (TCRdb year 2017). Preparation of the library involved the immunoSEQ multiplex PCR assay. The multiplex PCR relied on a mix of 60 forward primers for TCR Vbeta segments and 13 reverse primers for TCR Jbeta segments. TCRdb retrieved this table from immuneACCESS and kept in-frame rearrangements only. Not all clones are present; in checked studies, unresolved V genes account for under half, and no reason is known for the remainder. This sample is represented by 65,000 to 90,000 clones; over 60% of them were singletons. Clones ranked in the top ten supply more than 3.5% of the sample. The specimen was PBMCs. The receptors shown here come from a man aged 55 to 70 in good health and CMV-seronegative.

As to this clone: Just one base apart from a much larger clone, this may be a read error. The rearrangement joins TRBV5-4 to TRBJ2-7; D may be TRBD1 (6 bases). V was clipped by 3 bases and J by 5 bases, with 15 bases between them. From germline, CDR1 is SGHNT and CDR2 YYREEE (reference sequence). CDR3 length: 14 amino acids. In DNA, the CDR3 is TGTGCCAGCAGCTCGCCGACAGGATGGGACGAGCAGTACTTC. Translating it yields CASSSPTGWDEQYF.

This clone came up a few times. The chain uses TRBV19 and TRBJ1-5, with D unclear. Germline V gene data show CDR1 as LNHDA and CDR2 as SQIVND (reference sequence). This CDR3 region has 15 residues. The germline V and J ends were trimmed by 7 bases and 0 bases, with 13 bases remaining between them. CDR3 coding DNA: TGTGCCAGTACCAGGCGGGCGGATAGCAATCAGCCCCAGCATTTT. Protein sequence: CASTRRADSNQPQHF. Looking up the rest from reference TRBV19 and TRBJ1-5 gives the full variable domain: DGGITQSPKYLFRKEGQNVTLSCEQNLNHDAMYWYRQDPGQGLRLIYYSQIVNDFQKGDIAEGYSVSREKKESFPLTVTSAQKNPTAFYLCASTRRADSNQPQHFGDGTRLSIL.

This clone was detected a few times. The gene calls are TRBV6-5 and TRBJ1-5, with D unresolved. The CDR3 length is 15 residues. Germline V CDR1 and CDR2: MNHEY, SVGAGI. Trimming removed 6 bases at V and 5 bases at J, with 17 bases between. The CDR3 DNA follows: TGTGCCAGCAGCATCGGGTGGCGCAGCGATCAGCCCCAGCATTTT. It encodes CASSIGWRSDQPQHF.

This clone was counted a few times. The chain joins TRBV6-1 to TRBJ1-6; perhaps TRBD1 as D (5 bases). Trimming cost V 1 base and J 7 bases, with 5 bases left between them. The CDR3 is made up of 13 amino acids. Germline V gene lookup returns CDR1 MNHNS and CDR2 SASEGT. For the CDR3, the DNA is TGTGCCAGCAGTGAAGGACAGAATTCACCCCTCCACTTT. Encoded protein: CASSEGQNSPLHF.

The chain has TRBV9 and TRBJ2-2, with 7 bases that match TRBD1. This CDR3 contains 15 residues. V lost 4 bases to trimming and J lost 4 bases; unmatched junction nucleotides: 7. The germline V gene has CDR1 SGDLS and CDR2 YYNGEE. The CDR3 is CASSPTGSGTGELFF. DNA for the CDR3: TGTGCCAGCAGCCCGACAGGGTCGGGCACCGGGGAGCTGTTTTTT.

The chain carries TRBV28 and TRBJ1-6; 9 bases agree with TRBD1. CDR3 length equals 15 residues. CDR1 is MDHEN, CDR2 SYDVKM, per germline. The ends lost 6 bases at V and 9 bases at J; junction bases unmatched: 9. The CDR3 is CASRGRDRESSPLHF. For the CDR3, the DNA is TGTGCCAGCAGGGGCCGGGACAGGGAGAGTTCACCCCTCCACTTT.

This chain uses TRBV2 with TRBJ1-1; maybe TRBD1 (5 bases). The CDR3 totals 13 residues. V lost 10 bases and J lost 0, with 12 bases in between. CDR1 is SNHLY and CDR2 is FYNNEI in the germline V gene. This CDR3 reads CATPQGLNTEAFF. CDR3 nucleotides: TGTGCCACCCCCCAGGGCTTGAACACTGAAGCTTTCTTT.

The chain joins TRBV5-1 to TRBJ2-1; TRBD2 aligns across 9 bases. V dropped 0 bases and J dropped 8; count of bases not matched to a gene: 6. Germline CDR1 SGHRS, CDR2 YFSETQ. The CDR3 has 15 residues. This CDR3 is CASSLEAGGPDEQFF. The CDR3 DNA reads TGCGCCAGCAGCTTGGAGGCGGGGGGGCCAGATGAGCAGTTCTTC.

In this sample, this clone turned up a few times. CDR3 sequence reads: CASSPYEGEAFF. CDR3 DNA: TGTGCCAGCAGCCCTTATGAGGGTGAAGCTTTCTTT. The chain has TRBV9 and TRBJ1-1; D is uncertain. Germline values: CDR1 SGDLS, CDR2 YYNGEE. The CDR3 is 12 residues long. Between the trimmed V and J ends, which lost 4 bases and 7 bases, there was a span of 11 bases.

J is TRBJ1-1 and V is TRBV5-1; D gene unclear. This CDR3 region has 16 residues. Trimming took off 1 base at V and 1 base at J, with 14 bases between the two ends. Germline CDR1 reads SGHRS; CDR2 reads YFSETQ. The CDR3 DNA is TGCGCCAGCAGCTTGACCCTTGAGGGAACGAACACTGAAGCTTTCTTT. Translation gives CASSLTLEGTNTEAFF.

This sequence joins TRBV7-8 and TRBJ2-7; 8 nucleotides line up with TRBD2. This CDR3 is built from 13 residues. The ends lost 4 bases at V and 3 bases at J; junction bases unmatched: 2. Germline V gene data show CDR1 as SGHVS and CDR2 as FQNEAQ. CDR3 residues: CASSSTSGYEQYF. Written as DNA, the CDR3 is TGTGCCAGCAGCTCCACTAGCGGCTACGAGCAGTACTTC.

The chain joins TRBV5-1 to TRBJ1-4; 7 nucleotides line up with TRBD1. V shed 4 bases and J 2 bases; nucleotides not matched to a gene: 5. Germline V gene lookup returns CDR1 SGHRS and CDR2 YFSETQ. This CDR3 is 15 amino acids long. The CDR3: CASSAADRTNEKLFF. CDR3 in DNA: TGCGCCAGCAGCGCGGCGGACAGGACTAATGAAAAACTGTTTTTT.

This chain connects TRBV5-5 to TRBJ1-2; 9 bases fit TRBD1. J was trimmed by 8 bases and V by 4 bases; bases with no gene match: 9. The CDR3 consists of 14 residues. CDR1 and CDR2 (germline): SGHKS, YYEKEE (reference sequence). The CDR3 DNA sequence: TGTGCCAGCAGCGTGGACAGGGGAGATAGGGGCTACACCTTC. It is translated as CASSVDRGDRGYTF.

As to this clone: One junction end disagrees with the germline gene, perhaps due to a read error. This chain links TRBV7-7 with TRBJ2-2, with 9 bases identical to TRBD2. Germline-derived CDR1 and CDR2 are SSHAT and FNYEAQ (reference sequence). The CDR3 is made up of 16 amino acids. CDR3: CASSSLAGGGTGELFF. The DNA for the CDR3 is TGTGCTAGCAGCTCCCTTGCGGGGGGGGGCACCGGGGAGCTGTTTTTT.

The chain joins TRBV6-5 to TRBJ1-6; D gene uncertain. Germline V gene lookup returns CDR1 MNHEY and CDR2 SVGAGI. The CDR3 is made up of 13 amino acids. Trimming shortened V by 4 bases and J by 7 bases, and 8 bases separated the two germline ends. The CDR3 region has the DNA TGTGCCAGCAGTTTTCGTCCGAATTCACCCCTCCACTTT. Amino acid sequence: CASSFRPNSPLHF.

Worth noting for this clone: Germline and junction disagree at one end, which may indicate a read error. The gene calls are TRBV7-2 and TRBJ1-2; TRBD1 agrees at 9 bases. The CDR3 sequence is 17 residues long. CDR1 SGHTA and CDR2 FQGNSA come from the germline V gene. In DNA form, the CDR3 reads TGTGCCAGTAGTTCCACCGGGACAGGGTATTATAACTATGGCCACACCTTC. Translating gives CASSSTGTGYYNYGHTF.

This clone appeared a few times. This chain uses TRBV7-3 with TRBJ1-1, with no clear D. Trimming removed 4 bases at V and 1 base at J, with 10 bases between. The CDR3 totals 14 residues. CDR1 SGHTA and CDR2 FQGTGA come from the germline V gene. In DNA form, the CDR3 reads TGTGCCAGCAGCTGGTTGGGAGGGAACACTGAAGCTTTCTTT. Amino acid sequence: CASSWLGGNTEAFF.

This clone has only a few counts. V gene TRBV6-5 combines with J gene TRBJ1-1; D perhaps matches TRBD1 (6 bases). From germline, CDR1 is MNHEY and CDR2 SVGAGI. V was pared by 4 bases and J by 4 bases, with 10 bases between. This CDR3 comprises 13 residues. CDR3 bases: TGTGCCAGCAGTTCCCCACAGGGCACTGAAGCTTTCTTT. This encodes CASSSPQGTEAFF.

The chain combines TRBV2 with TRBJ1-2; D remains unclear. Trimming shortened V by 6 bases and J by 3 bases, and 11 bases separated the two germline ends. Germline lookup yields CDR1 SNHLY and CDR2 FYNNEI. The CDR3 consists of 13 residues. As DNA, the CDR3 is TGTGCCAGCAGCCCAGCGGGTGACTATGGCTACACCTTC. This codes for CASSPAGDYGYTF.

This chain uses TRBV19 with TRBJ1-2; 10 nucleotides agree with TRBD1. Germline-derived CDR1 and CDR2 are LNHDA and SQIVND (reference sequence). The CDR3 is 16 residues long. V was pared by 5 bases and J by 7 bases, with 13 bases of the junction left unmatched. CDR3: CASSFPGQGVVSGYTF. The CDR3 nucleotides read TGTGCCAGTAGTTTTCCAGGACAGGGGGTAGTAAGTGGCTACACCTTC.

The chain employs TRBV5-1 and TRBJ2-2, with TRBD2 matching 13 bases. In germline, CDR1 is SGHRS, CDR2 YFSETQ. The CDR3 runs to 19 residues. With V trimmed by 0 bases and J by 6 bases, 11 bases remained unmatched. The CDR3 region has the DNA TGCGCCAGCAGCTTGGGACTAGCGGGGGGTCCTGGGTCCGCCGGGGAGCTGTTTTTT. Residues: CASSLGLAGGPGSAGELFF.

V is TRBV7-6 and J is TRBJ1-6; D possibly corresponds to TRBD1 (6 bases). Trimming removed 2 bases from V and 7 bases from J, with 12 bases in between. CDR3 length: 15 residues. From germline, CDR1 is SGHVS and CDR2 FNYEAQ. CDR3 protein: CASSLRGGENSPLHF. The DNA for the CDR3 is TGTGCCAGCAGCTTAAGAGGGGGGGAAAATTCACCCCTCCACTTT.

This clone was recorded only once. One end of the junction fails to match germline, which may point to a read error. This rearrangement joins TRBV4-1 to TRBJ2-7, with 7 bases fitting TRBD1. The CDR3 spans 13 residues. From germline, CDR1 is MGHRA and CDR2 YSYEKL. CDR3 DNA: TGTGCCAGCAGCCAATCCCCTCGACAGGGCCAGTACTTC. This gives the protein CASSQSPRQGQYF.

V gene TRBV5-1 combines with J gene TRBJ2-1; D is unclear. The V end lost 0 bases, the J end lost 8 bases, and 6 bases lay between the germline ends. Germline V gene lookup returns CDR1 SGHRS and CDR2 YFSETQ. The CDR3 extends over 12 amino acids. CDR3 DNA: TGCGCCAGCAGCTTGGGGGCGCATGAGCAGTTCTTC. Translation gives CASSLGAHEQFF.

The rearrangement joins TRBV7-8 to TRBJ2-5; D gene ambiguous. Germline assignment: CDR1 SGHVS and CDR2 FQNEAQ. This CDR3 has 15 residues. Deletions cut 5 bases from V and 4 bases from J, with 17 bases between. In nucleotides, the CDR3 is TGTGCCAGCAGCCGAGATCACCTCCCGGGAGAGACCCAGTACTTC. It encodes CASSRDHLPGETQYF.

V is TRBV5-1 and J is TRBJ1-1; no firm D call. V lost 7 bases and J 8 bases, leaving 18 bases between the germline ends. The CDR3 spans 13 residues. Germline CDR1 reads SGHRS; CDR2 reads YFSETQ. For the CDR3, the DNA is TGCGCCAGCGCCCACTATCCGATGGAGGAAGCTTTCTTT. Protein product: CASAHYPMEEAFF.

The gene calls are TRBV19 and TRBJ2-3; tentatively, D is TRBD1 (6 bases). The V end lost 4 bases, the J end lost 2 bases, and 7 bases lay between the germline ends. Germline V gene sequence: CDR1 LNHDA, CDR2 SQIVND (reference sequence). CDR3 size: 13 residues. The CDR3 loop reads CASSNRDTDTQYF. The CDR3 DNA reads TGTGCCAGTAGTAACAGGGACACAGATACGCAGTATTTT. Drawing the rest from reference TRBV19 and TRBJ2-3, the complete variable domain is DGGITQSPKYLFRKEGQNVTLSCEQNLNHDAMYWYRQDPGQGLRLIYYSQIVNDFQKGDIAEGYSVSREKKESFPLTVTSAQKNPTAFYLCASSNRDTDTQYFGPGTRLTVL.

The V and J genes are TRBV7-3 and TRBJ2-3; 8 bases are shared with TRBD2. CDR1 SGHTA and CDR2 FQGTGA come from the germline V gene. J was trimmed by 6 bases and V by 4 bases; bases with no gene match: 3. The CDR3 runs to 13 residues. Here the CDR3 reads CASSSPGGDTQYF. The DNA of the CDR3 is TGTGCCAGCAGCTCTCCGGGGGGGGATACGCAGTATTTT.

V usage is TRBV30 and J usage is TRBJ2-2, with 9 bases lining up with TRBD1. Germline values: CDR1 GTSNPN, CDR2 SVGIG (reference sequence). The J segment lost 6 bases and the V segment lost 1 base, leaving 6 bases of the junction unmatched. The CDR3 contains 15 residues. DNA for the CDR3: TGTGCCTGGAGTGGAACCCGACAGGGGGCCGGGGAGCTGTTTTTT. It yields the protein CAWSGTRQGAGELFF.

The rearrangement joins TRBV6-1 to TRBJ2-6; 8 positions agree with TRBD1. This CDR3 region has 15 residues. CDR1 is MNHNS, CDR2 SASEGT, per germline. With V trimmed by 6 bases and J by 2 bases, 3 bases remained unmatched. As DNA, the CDR3 is TGTGCCAGCAGACAGACAGGGGCTGGGGCCAACGTCCTGACTTTC. As protein: CASRQTGAGANVLTF.